The text below deals with one T cell receptor beta chain. The PCR was carried out with 60 Vbeta primers and 13 Jbeta primers. Clones were read by immunoSEQ multiplex PCR, and TCRdb kept only the in-frame ones, dropping some. Of about 96,000 clones in the sample, about four fifths were seen once. This sample is part of a study of cytomegalovirus exposure and HLA in healthy donors. Whole-study context: Previous work identified roughly 120 million unique TCR beta sequences from around 200 million T cells.

With 6 bases removed from V and 0 bases from J, the gap between germline ends came to 11 bases. Germline V gene data show CDR1 as KGHSH and CDR2 as LQKENI. This CDR3 region has 14 residues. The sequence derives from a woman in her 70s in good health and CMV-seropositive. The specimen sequenced was PBMCs. This chain uses TRBV18 with TRBJ1-1, with D perhaps matching TRBD1 (6 bases). CDR3 sequence reads: CASSPGAMNTEAFF. The CDR3 nucleotides are TGTGCCAGCTCTCCAGGGGCCATGAACACTGAAGCTTTCTTT.